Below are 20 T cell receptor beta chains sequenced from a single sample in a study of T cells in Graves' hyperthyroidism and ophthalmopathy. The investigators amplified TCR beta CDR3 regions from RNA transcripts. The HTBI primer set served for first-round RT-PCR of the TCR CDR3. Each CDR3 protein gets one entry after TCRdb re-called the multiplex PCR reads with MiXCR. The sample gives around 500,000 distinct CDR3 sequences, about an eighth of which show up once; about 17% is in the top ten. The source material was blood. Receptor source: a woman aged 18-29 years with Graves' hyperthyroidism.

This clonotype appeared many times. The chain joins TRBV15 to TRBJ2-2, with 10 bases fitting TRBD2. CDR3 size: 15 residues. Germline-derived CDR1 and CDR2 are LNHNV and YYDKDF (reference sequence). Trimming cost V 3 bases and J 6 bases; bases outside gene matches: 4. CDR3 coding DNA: TGTGCCACCAGCAGTTTAGCGGGAGGCTCCGGGGAGCTGTTTTTT. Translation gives CATSSLAGGSGELFF.

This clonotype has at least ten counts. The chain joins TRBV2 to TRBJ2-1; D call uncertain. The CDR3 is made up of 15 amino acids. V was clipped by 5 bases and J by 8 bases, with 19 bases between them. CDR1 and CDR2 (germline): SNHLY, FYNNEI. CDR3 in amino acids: CASSPIDGTIDEQFF. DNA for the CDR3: TGTGCCAGCAGTCCCATTGATGGAACTATCGATGAGCAGTTCTTC.

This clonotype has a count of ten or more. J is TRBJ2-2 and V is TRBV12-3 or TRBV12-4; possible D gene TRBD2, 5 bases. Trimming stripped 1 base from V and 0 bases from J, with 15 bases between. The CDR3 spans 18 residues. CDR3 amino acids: CASSLDQADPANTGELFF. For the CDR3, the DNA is TGTGCCAGCAGTTTAGATCAAGCGGACCCAGCGAACACCGGGGAGCTGTTTTTT.

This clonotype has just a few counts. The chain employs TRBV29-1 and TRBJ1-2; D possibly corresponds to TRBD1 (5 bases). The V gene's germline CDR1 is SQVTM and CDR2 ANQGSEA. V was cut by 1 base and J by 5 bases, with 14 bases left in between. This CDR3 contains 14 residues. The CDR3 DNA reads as TGCAGCGTTGAAGGGGGGGACCCAGAATATGGCTACACCTTC. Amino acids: CSVEGGDPEYGYTF.

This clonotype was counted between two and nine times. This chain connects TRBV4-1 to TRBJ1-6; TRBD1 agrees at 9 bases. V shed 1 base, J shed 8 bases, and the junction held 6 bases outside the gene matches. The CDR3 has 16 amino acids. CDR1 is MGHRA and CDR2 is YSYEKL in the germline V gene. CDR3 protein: CASSQGGQGLDSPLHF. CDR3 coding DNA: TGCGCCAGCAGCCAAGGTGGACAGGGGTTGGATTCACCCCTCCACTTT.

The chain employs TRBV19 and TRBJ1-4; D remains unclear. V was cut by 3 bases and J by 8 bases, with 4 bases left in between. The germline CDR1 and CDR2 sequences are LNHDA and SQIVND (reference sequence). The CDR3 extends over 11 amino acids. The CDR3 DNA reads TGTGCCAGTAGTATTAACGAAAAACTGTTTTTT. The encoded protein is CASSINEKLFF.

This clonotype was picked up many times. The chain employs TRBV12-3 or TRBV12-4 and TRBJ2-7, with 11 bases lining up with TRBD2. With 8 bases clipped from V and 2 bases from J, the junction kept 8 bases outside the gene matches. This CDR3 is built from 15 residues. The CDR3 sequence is CASGRGSGRAYEQYF. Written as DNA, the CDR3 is TGTGCCAGCGGCCGGGGTAGCGGGAGGGCCTACGAGCAGTACTTC.

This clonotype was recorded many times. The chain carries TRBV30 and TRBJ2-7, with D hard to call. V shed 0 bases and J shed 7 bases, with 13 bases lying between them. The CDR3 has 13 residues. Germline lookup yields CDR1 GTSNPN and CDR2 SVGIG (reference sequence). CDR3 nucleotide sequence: TGTGCCTGGAGTGTAGGCAGCCTAGGGGAGCAGTACTTC. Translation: CAWSVGSLGEQYF.

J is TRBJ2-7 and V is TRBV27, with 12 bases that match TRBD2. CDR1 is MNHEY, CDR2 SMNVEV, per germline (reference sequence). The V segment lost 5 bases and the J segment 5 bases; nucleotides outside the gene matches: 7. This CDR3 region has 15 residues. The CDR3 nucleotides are TGTGCCAGCAGTATGGGACTAGCGGGTATCAACGAGCAGTACTTC. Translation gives CASSMGLAGINEQYF.

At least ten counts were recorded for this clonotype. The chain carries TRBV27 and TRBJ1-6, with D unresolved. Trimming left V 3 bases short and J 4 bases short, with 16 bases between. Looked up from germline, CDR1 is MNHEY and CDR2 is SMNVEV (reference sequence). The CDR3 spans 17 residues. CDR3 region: CASSLQPSDLYNSPLHF. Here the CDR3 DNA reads TGTGCCAGCAGTTTGCAGCCGTCGGACCTTTATAATTCACCCCTCCACTTT.

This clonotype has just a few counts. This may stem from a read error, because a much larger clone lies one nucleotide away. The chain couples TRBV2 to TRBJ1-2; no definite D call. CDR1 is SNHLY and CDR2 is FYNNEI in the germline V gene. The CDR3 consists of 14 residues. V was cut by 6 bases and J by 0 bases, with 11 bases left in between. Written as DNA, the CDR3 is TGTGCCAGCAGGTGGGGATGGTCTAACTATGGCTACACCTTC. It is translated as CASRWGWSNYGYTF.

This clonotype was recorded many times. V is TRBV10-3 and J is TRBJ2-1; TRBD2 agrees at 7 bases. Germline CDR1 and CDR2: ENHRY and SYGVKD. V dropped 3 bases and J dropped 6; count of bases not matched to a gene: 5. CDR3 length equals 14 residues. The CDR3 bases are TGTGCCATCAGTGACCCCGGGAGGTTCAATGAGCAGTTCTTC. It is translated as CAISDPGRFNEQFF.

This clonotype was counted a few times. The CDR3 reads CSARDMRLARDTQYF. Here the CDR3 DNA reads TGCAGTGCTAGAGATATGCGACTAGCAAGAGATACGCAGTATTTT. This chain joins TRBV20-1 and TRBJ2-3; 7 bases are shared with TRBD2. Losses at the gene ends were 0 bases for V and 5 bases for J; bases not matched to a gene: 8. Germline CDR1 reads DFQATT; CDR2 reads SNEGSKA (reference sequence). The CDR3 has 15 amino acids.

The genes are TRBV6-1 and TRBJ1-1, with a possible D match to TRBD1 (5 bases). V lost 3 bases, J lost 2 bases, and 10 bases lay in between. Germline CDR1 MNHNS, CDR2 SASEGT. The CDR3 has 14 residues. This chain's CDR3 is CASSEGDGNTEAFF. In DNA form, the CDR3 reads TGTGCCAGCAGTGAGGGGGACGGAAACACTGAAGCTTTCTTT.

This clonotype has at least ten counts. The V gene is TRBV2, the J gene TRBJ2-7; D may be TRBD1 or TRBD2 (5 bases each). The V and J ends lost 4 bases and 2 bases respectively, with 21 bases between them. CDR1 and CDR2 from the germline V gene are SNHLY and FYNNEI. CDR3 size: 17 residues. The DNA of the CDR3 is TGTGCCAGCAGTGGTGATAGCGACAGATTAGAGACCTACGAGCAGTACTTC. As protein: CASSGDSDRLETYEQYF.

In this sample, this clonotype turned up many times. The CDR3 DNA reads TGTGCTAGTGGTTTGTTTCCAGGGGAGCTGTTTTTT. Protein: CASGLFPGELFF. The chain is built from TRBV12-5 and TRBJ2-2; D gene unclear. Germline-derived CDR1 and CDR2 are LGHNT and FRNRAP. The V end lost 2 bases, the J end lost 8 bases, and 6 bases lay between the germline ends. The CDR3 loop spans 12 amino acids.

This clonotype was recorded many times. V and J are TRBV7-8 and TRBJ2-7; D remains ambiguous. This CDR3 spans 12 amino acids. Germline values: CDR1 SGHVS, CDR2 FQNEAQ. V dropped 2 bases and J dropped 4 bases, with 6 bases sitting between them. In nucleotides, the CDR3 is TGTGCCAGCAGCTTAATCTCTTACGAGCAGTACGTC. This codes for CASSLISYEQYV.

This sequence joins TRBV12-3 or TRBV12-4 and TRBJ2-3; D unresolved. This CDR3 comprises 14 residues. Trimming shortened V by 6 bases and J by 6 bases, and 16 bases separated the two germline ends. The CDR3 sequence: CASSQEVLEDTQYF. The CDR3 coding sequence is TGTGCCAGCAGCCAAGAGGTTTTAGAGGATACGCAGTATTTT.

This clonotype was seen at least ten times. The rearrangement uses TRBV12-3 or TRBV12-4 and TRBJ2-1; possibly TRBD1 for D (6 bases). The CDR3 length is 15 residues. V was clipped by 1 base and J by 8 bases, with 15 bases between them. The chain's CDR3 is CASSLVSGAGDEQFF. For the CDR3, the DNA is TGTGCCAGCAGTTTAGTGTCAGGGGCTGGCGATGAGCAGTTCTTC.

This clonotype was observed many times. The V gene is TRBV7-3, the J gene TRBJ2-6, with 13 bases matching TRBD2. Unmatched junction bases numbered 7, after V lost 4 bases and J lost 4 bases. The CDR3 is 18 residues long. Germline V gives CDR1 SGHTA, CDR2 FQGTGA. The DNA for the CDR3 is TGTGCCAGCAGCTCGAGACTAGCGGGAGGAACAGGGGCCAACGTCCTGACTTTC. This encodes CASSSRLAGGTGANVLTF.